Shown below are 22 T cell receptor beta chains from a single sample sequenced in a study of T cell repertoires in cytomegalovirus infection. The antigens these receptors bind are not known. MiXCR, applied by TCRdb to the reads, yields one record per CDR3 protein. The sample contains some 480,000 distinct CDR3 sequences, roughly 34% of which appear only once. This specimen was cultured PBMCs, taken from culture after CMV antigen stimulation. The receptors were sampled from a human donor in good health (CMV status not recorded). Some clones in this sample may be carry-over from other donors' samples.

The genes are TRBV5-1 and TRBJ2-1, with a possible D match to TRBD1 (6 bases). V dropped 1 base and J dropped 3 bases, with 11 bases sitting between them. CDR1 is SGHRS and CDR2 is YFSETQ in the germline V gene. CDR3 length: 15 residues. Here the CDR3 reads CASSLHSGVYNEQFF. The DNA for the CDR3 is TGCGCCAGCAGCTTGCACTCAGGGGTCTACAATGAGCAGTTCTTC. The whole variable domain, filled in from reference TRBV5-1 and TRBJ2-1, reads KAGVTQTPRYLIKTRGQQVTLSCSPISGHRSVSWYQQTPGQGLQFLFEYFSETQRNKGNFPGRFSGRQFSNSRSEMNVSTLELGDSALYLCASSLHSGVYNEQFFGPGTRLTVL.

Points on this clonotype: The junction and the germline gene differ at one end; a read error may be behind it. The chain carries TRBV7-2 and TRBJ2-1; possibly TRBD1 for D (6 bases). The CDR3 contains 13 residues. The germline gives CDR1 SGHTA, CDR2 FQGNSA. The CDR3 loop reads CASTLGGHNEQFF. In DNA, the CDR3 is TGTGCCAGCACCTTAGGGGGACACAATGAGCAGTTCTTC.

This chain connects TRBV7-3 to TRBJ1-3; tentatively, D is TRBD1 (6 bases). Trimming stripped 2 bases from V and 0 bases from J, with 14 bases between. Germline CDR1 SGHTA, CDR2 FQGTGA. The CDR3 consists of 17 residues. CDR3 in amino acids: CASSLGLYRASGNTIYF. The CDR3 DNA sequence: TGTGCCAGCAGCTTAGGCCTCTACAGGGCCTCTGGAAACACCATATATTTT.

The sample holds many counts of this clonotype. The gene calls are TRBV7-2 and TRBJ1-1; D unresolved. Germline V lookup: CDR1 SGHTA, CDR2 FQGNSA. The CDR3 is made up of 14 amino acids. Trimming took off 8 bases at V and 2 bases at J, with 15 bases between the two ends. CDR3 DNA sequence: TGTGCCAGCCGCGGGCTACTAATAAACACTGAAGCTTTCTTT. Protein: CASRGLLINTEAFF.

This clonotype came up once. The V call is TRBV5-5, the J call TRBJ1-3; D is undetermined. Germline V lookup: CDR1 SGHKS, CDR2 YYEKEE (reference sequence). V was cut by 2 bases and J by 9 bases, with 18 bases left in between. This CDR3 contains 15 residues. The CDR3 loop is CASSLHTAFLSTIYF. The CDR3 DNA reads as TGTGCCAGCAGCTTACATACAGCGTTTTTAAGCACCATATATTTT.

This chain joins TRBV10-3 and TRBJ1-1; TRBD1 might be the D (6 bases). The CDR3 sequence is 11 residues long. Germline lookup yields CDR1 ENHRY and CDR2 SYGVKD. Between the trimmed V and J ends, which lost 10 bases and 8 bases, there was a span of 14 bases. The DNA of the CDR3 is TGTGCCACCTCCCTCGACAGGGAAGCTTTCTTT. Its protein is CATSLDREAFF.

There are a few counts of this clonotype. The chain combines TRBV7-9 with TRBJ2-7; D not certain. Germline CDR1 reads SEHNR; CDR2 reads FQNEAQ (reference sequence). The length of the CDR3 is 13 residues. V lost 5 bases and J lost 3, with 11 bases in between. This CDR3 is CASSPRGNYEQYV. DNA for the CDR3: TGTGCCAGCAGCCCCCGAGGAAACTACGAGCAGTACGTC.

On this clonotype: This may arise from a read error, as a much more abundant clone is one base away. The V gene is TRBV7-2, the J gene TRBJ2-7; 8 bases line up with TRBD2. Germline assignment: CDR1 SGHTA and CDR2 FQGNSA. This CDR3 spans 14 amino acids. CDR3 nucleotides: TGTGTCAGCAGCCCAACAGCGGGAGTGGGCGAGCAGTACGTC. Residues: CVSSPTAGVGEQYV.

The J gene is TRBJ1-6, the V gene TRBV5-1; D not certain. The CDR3 totals 15 residues. The germline V gene has CDR1 SGHRS and CDR2 YFSETQ. V was cut by 4 bases and J by 5 bases, with 13 bases left in between. The CDR3 is CASSRGSQHNSPLHF. The CDR3 region has the DNA TGCGCCAGCAGCAGAGGGTCACAGCATAATTCACCCCTCCACTTT.

This clonotype was picked up a small number of times. The chain employs TRBV6-2 or TRBV6-3 and TRBJ1-1; tentative D call: TRBD1 (5 bases). Germline values: CDR1 MNHEY, CDR2 SVGEGT. The V end lost 6 bases, the J end lost 0 bases, and 17 bases lay between the germline ends. CDR3 length: 16 amino acids. Here the CDR3 reads CASSYGLWGMNTEAFF. CDR3 bases: TGTGCCAGCAGCTACGGCTTATGGGGGATGAACACTGAAGCTTTCTTT.

In this sample, this clonotype turned up a few times. This chain joins TRBV11-2 and TRBJ2-5, with D perhaps matching TRBD2 (6 bases). The length of the CDR3 is 17 residues. The germline gives CDR1 SGHAT, CDR2 FQNNGV. Trimming took off 5 bases at V and 5 bases at J, with 24 bases between the two ends. CDR3 in DNA: TGTGCCAGCAGCCCCCGGGGTCCAGGGAGGATAGGGGAGACCCAGTACTTC. It translates to CASSPRGPGRIGETQYF.

This rearrangement joins TRBV20-1 to TRBJ2-4, with D possibly being TRBD2 (6 bases). The V end lost 6 bases, the J end lost 8 bases, and 23 bases lay between the germline ends. CDR1 and CDR2 from the germline V gene are DFQATT and SNEGSKA (reference sequence). This CDR3 contains 15 residues. In nucleotides, the CDR3 is TGCAGTGCCACGGGTTCGGGAGTGAGGGTAGACATTCAGTACTTC. This encodes CSATGSGVRVDIQYF.

This clonotype showed up many times. At one of its ends the junction is not consistent with the germline gene, which may arise from a read error. The chain has TRBV4-1 and TRBJ2-7; 9 bases map to TRBD2. The CDR3 consists of 15 residues. From germline, CDR1 is MGHRA and CDR2 YSYEKL. The CDR3 DNA is TGTGCCAGCAGCCCCCTCGCGGGAGGGCCCTACGAGCAGTACTTC. This gives the protein CASSPLAGGPYEQYF.

This clonotype was observed a handful of times. The CDR3 bases are TGTGCCAGTAAGGGGGGAGAGACCCAGTACTTC. It specifies CASKGGETQYF. The chain is built from TRBV19 and TRBJ2-5, with D perhaps TRBD1 or TRBD2 (6 bases each). Germline lookup yields CDR1 LNHDA and CDR2 SQIVND (reference sequence). The CDR3 spans 11 residues. V lost 7 bases and J lost 4, with 7 bases in between. The full variable domain, completed using reference TRBV19 and TRBJ2-5, is DGGITQSPKYLFRKEGQNVTLSCEQNLNHDAMYWYRQDPGQGLRLIYYSQIVNDFQKGDIAEGYSVSREKKESFPLTVTSAQKNPTAFYLCASKGGETQYFGPGTRLLVL.

This clonotype was seen a handful of times. This chain connects TRBV19 to TRBJ2-1; a possible D gene is TRBD2 (5 bases). Trimming stripped 5 bases from V and 1 base from J, with 12 bases between. Germline V lookup: CDR1 LNHDA, CDR2 SQIVND (reference sequence). There are 15 residues in the CDR3. CDR3 loop: CASSSPGGSYNEQFF. In DNA, the CDR3 is TGTGCCAGTAGTTCTCCCGGCGGGTCCTACAATGAGCAGTTCTTC. Full variable domain (rest looked up from reference TRBV19 and TRBJ2-1): DGGITQSPKYLFRKEGQNVTLSCEQNLNHDAMYWYRQDPGQGLRLIYYSQIVNDFQKGDIAEGYSVSREKKESFPLTVTSAQKNPTAFYLCASSSPGGSYNEQFFGPGTRLTVL.

The J gene is TRBJ2-1, the V gene TRBV7-2; D uncertain. This CDR3 spans 13 amino acids. The ends were cut back, 6 bases at V and 2 bases at J, with 8 bases in the middle. Germline lookup yields CDR1 SGHTA and CDR2 FQGNSA. The CDR3 protein is CASSIVAYNEQFF. The CDR3, as DNA: TGTGCCAGCAGTATAGTCGCCTACAATGAGCAGTTCTTC.

This clonotype has more than one count but fewer than ten. This chain links TRBV10-3 with TRBJ2-5; D uncertain. V gave up 2 bases and J gave up 0 bases, with 10 bases separating them. The CDR3 is 15 residues long. The germline CDR1 and CDR2 sequences are ENHRY and SYGVKD. The CDR3: CAISETRAYQETQYF. The CDR3 DNA sequence: TGTGCCATCAGTGAGACCCGAGCGTACCAAGAGACCCAGTACTTC.

This clonotype was observed many times. This chain links TRBV7-2 with TRBJ1-2, with D unclear. This CDR3 spans 14 amino acids. The V and J ends lost 6 bases and 2 bases respectively, with 13 bases between them. Germline values: CDR1 SGHTA, CDR2 FQGNSA. The CDR3 DNA reads TGTGCCAGCAGTTTCTCGGCAGGAAACTATGGCTACACCTTC. Encoded protein: CASSFSAGNYGYTF.

This CDR3 is CASSPGGFHSNQPQHF. CDR3 nucleotide sequence: TGTGCCAGCAGTCCGGGGGGGTTCCATAGCAATCAGCCCCAGCATTTT. The chain couples TRBV7-2 to TRBJ1-5, with D possibly TRBD1 on 5 matching bases. The V and J ends lost 6 bases and 0 bases respectively, with 15 bases between them. This CDR3 is built from 16 residues. Germline V gene data show CDR1 as SGHTA and CDR2 as FQGNSA.

Only a few counts were recorded for this clonotype. The chain employs TRBV7-2 and TRBJ2-5, with D possibly called TRBD1 or TRBD2 (6 bases each). The CDR3 extends over 15 amino acids. CDR1 SGHTA and CDR2 FQGNSA come from the germline V gene. The V end lost 4 bases, the J end lost 4 bases, and 16 bases lay between the germline ends. CDR3 amino acids: CASSSSGHGGETQYF. In DNA form, the CDR3 reads TGTGCCAGCAGCTCCTCGGGACACGGGGGAGAGACCCAGTACTTC. The full variable domain, in which reference TRBV7-2 and TRBJ2-5 provide the parts outside the CDR3, is GAGVSQSPSNKVTEKGKDVELRCDPISGHTALYWYRQSLGQGLEFLIYFQGNSAPDKSGLPSDRFSAERTGGSVSTLTIQRTQQEDSAVYLCASSSSGHGGETQYFGPGTRLLVL.

The rearrangement joins TRBV6-6 to TRBJ2-7; tentatively, D is TRBD2 (6 bases). This CDR3 has 13 residues. V was clipped by 5 bases and J by 4 bases, with 12 bases between them. CDR1 is MNHNY and CDR2 is SVGAGI in the germline V gene (reference sequence). In DNA form, the CDR3 reads TGTGCCAGCAGTCGGTCGACTAGTTACGAGCAGTACGTC. Its translation: CASSRSTSYEQYV.

This clonotype came up a few times. The rearrangement links TRBV5-4 to TRBJ2-5; tentatively, D is TRBD1 or TRBD2 (5 bases each). In germline, CDR1 is SGHNT, CDR2 YYREEE (reference sequence). The CDR3 covers 14 residues. The V end was cut by 6 bases, the J end by 4 bases, with 16 bases between. The chain's CDR3 is CASTRGVNGETQYF. In nucleotides, the CDR3 is TGTGCCAGCACCCGAGGGGTGAACGGAGAGACCCAGTACTTC. Drawing the rest from reference TRBV5-4 and TRBJ2-5, the complete variable domain is ETGVTQSPTHLIKTRGQQVTLRCSSQSGHNTVSWYQQALGQGPQFIFQYYREEENGRGNFPPRFSGLQFPNYSSELNVNALELDDSALYLCASTRGVNGETQYFGPGTRLLVL.